This TCR beta chain was recovered during a study of memory CD4+ T cells and cytomegalovirus serostatus. Some clones are missing from TCRdb's copy, which holds only in-frame ones; the method was immunoSEQ multiplex PCR. Of around 50,000 clones listed, about 73% are singletons. Study results and limitations: The CMV-associated TCR signature appears largely within the CD4+ memory repertoire.

Details on this clone: Its antigen is not known.

The sort gate was single viable CD3+CD4+CD8-CD45RO+ cells for memory CD4+ T cells. CMV serostatus came from serum IgG against pp150, pp28, p38, p52. Trimming shortened V by 3 bases and J by 6 bases, and 12 bases separated the two germline ends. The CDR3 sequence is 13 residues long. Germline-derived CDR1 and CDR2 are LNHDA and SQIVND (reference sequence). The receptor's source is an adult in good health and CMV-seronegative. The chain uses TRBV19 and TRBJ2-7, with D hard to call. Sequencing was performed on memory CD4+ T cells from blood. The CDR3 sequence is CASSMGLNGEQYF. The CDR3 nucleotides are TGTGCCAGTAGTATGGGGTTGAACGGCGAGCAGTACTTC.